Below, 15 T cell receptor beta chains from the same sample are listed, as sequenced in a study of T-cell memory formation after mild COVID-19. TCRdb processed the 5' RACE reads anew with MiXCR; each CDR3 protein has one entry. The sample records approximately 450,000 distinct CDR3 sequences, 15% to 20% being singletons. Sequencing input: PBMCs or a T cell subset sorted from them (not recorded which). These receptors came from an adult woman who had mild COVID-19 (a few samples of this study predate the infection). Cell type and time point are not known.

This clonotype was counted a few times. The rearrangement joins TRBV7-2 to TRBJ1-5, with D possibly being TRBD1 (6 bases). The germline CDR1 and CDR2 sequences are SGHTA and FQGNSA. The length of the CDR3 is 15 residues. Trimming took 1 base from V and 5 from J, leaving 12 bases between them. CDR3 sequence: CASSLGGLWDQPQHF. In nucleotides, the CDR3 is TGTGCCAGCAGCTTAGGGGGGCTATGGGATCAGCCCCAGCATTTT.

V gene TRBV24-1 combines with J gene TRBJ2-7, with 8 bases that match TRBD1. Germline lookup yields CDR1 KGHDR and CDR2 SFDVKD. The J segment lost 1 base and the V segment lost 4 bases, leaving 8 bases of the junction unmatched. The CDR3 has 16 amino acids. CDR3: CATSDPDRGGSYEQYF. CDR3 nucleotides: TGTGCCACCAGTGACCCTGACAGGGGCGGTTCCTACGAGCAGTACTTC.

The chain carries TRBV21-1 and TRBJ2-7; the tabulated D call, TRBD2, remains unverified against the DNA. TRBV21-1 is marked as a pseudogene. The length of the CDR3 is 10 residues. The CDR3 DNA sequence: TGTGCCAGCAGCAGAGGAGGAGGCTTCTTC. Residues: CASSRGGGFF.

The genes are TRBV2 and TRBJ1-1, with D possibly TRBD1 on 6 matching bases. CDR3 length equals 12 residues. V lost 3 bases and J lost 7, with 9 bases in between. CDR1 is SNHLY, CDR2 FYNNEI, per germline. The CDR3 loop reads CASSDGQREAFF. In DNA, the CDR3 is TGTGCCAGCAGTGATGGACAGCGTGAAGCTTTCTTT.

This chain joins TRBV9 and TRBJ2-1; D remains unclear. V was pared by 0 bases and J by 4 bases, with 11 bases between. The germline gives CDR1 SGDLS, CDR2 YYNGEE. The CDR3 covers 15 residues. The CDR3 spells CASSVGVGPYNEQFF. For the CDR3, the DNA is TGTGCCAGCAGCGTAGGGGTGGGCCCTTACAATGAGCAGTTCTTC. Full variable domain (outside the CDR3, taken from reference TRBV9 and TRBJ2-1): DSGVTQTPKHLITATGQRVTLRCSPRSGDLSVYWYQQSLDQGLQFLIQYYNGEERAKGNILERFSAQQFPDLHSELNLSSLELGDSALYFCASSVGVGPYNEQFFGPGTRLTVL.

This chain joins TRBV24-1 and TRBJ2-3, with D tentatively TRBD1 or TRBD2 (5 bases each). The CDR3 totals 15 residues. V dropped 4 bases and J dropped 7 bases, with 17 bases sitting between them. Germline-derived CDR1 and CDR2 are KGHDR and SFDVKD. The CDR3 loop reads CATSDPPGAVNTQYF. The CDR3 nucleotides read TGTGCCACCAGTGACCCACCCGGGGCGGTGAATACGCAGTATTTT.

The chain combines TRBV5-1 with TRBJ2-3, with 9 positions matching TRBD2. With V trimmed by 0 bases and J by 0 bases, 8 bases remained unmatched. In germline, CDR1 is SGHRS, CDR2 YFSETQ. CDR3 length: 18 residues. This CDR3 reads CASSLELGLAQSTDTQYF. The CDR3 DNA follows: TGCGCCAGCAGCTTGGAACTTGGACTAGCGCAGAGCACAGATACGCAGTATTTT.

In this sample, this clonotype turned up a few times. The chain employs TRBV7-2 and TRBJ1-1, with TRBD1 identical over 7 bases. Germline CDR1 SGHTA, CDR2 FQGNSA. The CDR3 totals 15 residues. The trim removed 0 bases at V and 4 bases at J, leaving 5 bases unmatched. The CDR3 bases are TGTGCCAGCAGCTTAGCCTACAGGGGAGGCACTGAAGCTTTCTTT. It codes for CASSLAYRGGTEAFF.

This clonotype was seen only a few times. This chain joins TRBV9 and TRBJ2-3, with D perhaps matching TRBD2 (6 bases). CDR1 and CDR2 from the germline V gene are SGDLS and YYNGEE. The CDR3 is 16 amino acids. Trimming cost V 0 bases and J 5 bases, with 16 bases left between them. The CDR3 DNA is TGTGCCAGCAGCGTAGCCGCGGGGTCCCGGTTAGATACGCAGTATTTT. Protein: CASSVAAGSRLDTQYF.

This clonotype was recorded at least ten times. The chain is built from TRBV5-5 and TRBJ2-7; TRBD1 matches at 10 bases. The V segment lost 2 bases and the J segment 2 bases; nucleotides outside the gene matches: 1. CDR3 size: 14 residues. Germline V gene data show CDR1 as SGHKS and CDR2 as YYEKEE (reference sequence). The DNA for the CDR3 is TGTGCCAGCAGCTTCGGGACAGGGGCCTACGAGCAGTACTTC. Protein product: CASSFGTGAYEQYF.

In its sample, this clonotype was seen a few times. The rearrangement joins TRBV20-1 to TRBJ2-7, with D hard to call. This CDR3 has 12 residues. The V gene lost 0 bases and the J gene lost 3 bases, with 6 bases spanning the gap. The germline CDR1 and CDR2 sequences are DFQATT and SNEGSKA (reference sequence). The CDR3 is CSARDPDYEQYF. The CDR3 DNA reads as TGCAGTGCTAGAGATCCAGACTACGAGCAGTACTTC.

This chain joins TRBV27 and TRBJ2-2; D may be TRBD2 (7 bases). This CDR3 comprises 13 residues. Germline CDR1 is MNHEY and CDR2 is SMNVEV (reference sequence). As DNA, the CDR3 is TGTGCGACGGGGGGCGCCTACACCGGGGAGCTGTTTTTT. Translation gives CATGGAYTGELFF.

In this sample, this clonotype turned up a few times. This sequence joins TRBV5-1 and TRBJ1-4, with TRBD1 identical over 9 bases. Germline assignment: CDR1 SGHRS and CDR2 YFSETQ. V lost 4 bases to trimming and J lost 6 bases; unmatched junction nucleotides: 4. This CDR3 comprises 14 residues. This chain's CDR3 is CASSPDRGDEKLFF. CDR3 sequence (DNA): TGCGCCAGCAGCCCGGACAGGGGTGATGAAAAACTGTTTTTT. The full variable domain, in which reference TRBV5-1 and TRBJ1-4 provide the parts outside the CDR3, is KAGVTQTPRYLIKTRGQQVTLSCSPISGHRSVSWYQQTPGQGLQFLFEYFSETQRNKGNFPGRFSGRQFSNSRSEMNVSTLELGDSALYLCASSPDRGDEKLFFGSGTQLSVL.

The chain joins TRBV4-1 to TRBJ2-5; TRBD1 might be the D (7 bases). The germline CDR1 and CDR2 sequences are MGHRA and YSYEKL. This CDR3 contains 17 residues. Trimming pared 1 base from V and 2 bases from J, leaving 17 bases between. CDR3 sequence reads: CASSQGSSQGGQETQYF. The CDR3 DNA reads as TGCGCCAGCAGCCAAGGTTCTTCCCAGGGGGGACAAGAGACCCAGTACTTC.

The sample holds a few counts of this clonotype. V usage is TRBV12-3 or TRBV12-4 and J usage is TRBJ1-1; 8 bases agree with TRBD1. The CDR3 totals 16 residues. V lost 6 bases and J lost 0; bases outside the gene matches: 9. In nucleotides, the CDR3 is TGTGCCAGCAGGCCCAGGACAGGGACGATGAACACTGAAGCTTTCTTT. Protein: CASRPRTGTMNTEAFF.